Each of the 25 T cell receptor beta chains below was sequenced from the same sample in a study of response to subunit inactivated influenza vaccine. From the RT-PCR reads, TCRdb called clonotypes with MiXCR, one entry per CDR3 protein. The sample yields some 800,000 distinct CDR3 sequences, less than 25% seen once. Sequences were derived from PBMCs from blood, sampled 5 to 6 days after vaccination. All receptors derive from a man aged 45-65 years who received an inactivated influenza vaccine.

The table lists this clonotype with a few counts. The genes are TRBV5-1 and TRBJ2-5; D call uncertain. V dropped 1 base and J dropped 0 bases, with 10 bases sitting between them. The length of the CDR3 is 15 residues. The V gene's germline CDR1 is SGHRS and CDR2 YFSETQ. The CDR3 nucleotides are TGCGCCAGCAGCTTGAAATGGGCAAACCAAGAGACCCAGTACTTC. As protein: CASSLKWANQETQYF.

This clonotype was picked up a small number of times. The genes are TRBV9 and TRBJ2-2; possibly TRBD1 for D (6 bases). Germline CDR1 and CDR2: SGDLS and YYNGEE. The CDR3 spans 14 residues. V lost 0 bases and J lost 5, with 8 bases in between. The CDR3: CASSVEGQTGELFF. DNA of the CDR3: TGTGCCAGCAGCGTAGAGGGACAAACCGGGGAGCTGTTTTTT. Together with reference TRBV9 and TRBJ2-2, the CDR3 gives the full variable domain: DSGVTQTPKHLITATGQRVTLRCSPRSGDLSVYWYQQSLDQGLQFLIQYYNGEERAKGNILERFSAQQFPDLHSELNLSSLELGDSALYFCASSVEGQTGELFFGEGSRLTVL.

This chain connects TRBV4-2 to TRBJ2-3; a weak D match, TRBD2 (6 bases). CDR1 is LGHNA, CDR2 YNFKEQ, per germline. The CDR3 runs 16 residues. The V and J ends lost 0 bases and 2 bases respectively, with 12 bases between them. The CDR3 spells CASSQEEGGFTDTQYF. In DNA, the CDR3 is TGTGCCAGCAGCCAAGAAGAGGGAGGATTCACAGATACGCAGTATTTT.

This clonotype was detected only a few times. The chain has TRBV20-1 and TRBJ2-1, with 7 bases aligning to TRBD1. Looked up from germline, CDR1 is DFQATT and CDR2 is SNEGSKA (reference sequence). V trimming: 1 base; J trimming: 3 bases; junction bases outside the gene matches: 9. CDR3 length equals 16 residues. The CDR3 DNA reads TGCAGTGCTAGAGGTCAAAGGGGGCCCCACTACAATGAGCAGTTCTTC. Translated: CSARGQRGPHYNEQFF.

This chain connects TRBV20-1 to TRBJ2-7; D call uncertain. This CDR3 spans 14 amino acids. Trimming took off 4 bases at V and 5 bases at J, with 18 bases between the two ends. Germline V gene data show CDR1 as DFQATT and CDR2 as SNEGSKA (reference sequence). The DNA for the CDR3 is TGCAGTGCTACAACCTGGGCCCAACCCGACGAGCAGTACTTC. Amino acids: CSATTWAQPDEQYF.

This chain uses TRBV10-3 with TRBJ2-7, with TRBD2 as a possible D gene (8 bases). The CDR3 runs 17 residues. In germline, CDR1 is ENHRY, CDR2 SYGVKD. V lost 8 bases and J lost 3, with 26 bases in between. In DNA, the CDR3 is TGTGCCATCCGGGGGGGTGGCCAGACAGGGCACTTCTACGAGCAGTACTTC. Amino acid sequence: CAIRGGGQTGHFYEQYF.

The chain combines TRBV7-9 with TRBJ2-3; a possible D gene is TRBD2 (5 bases). Trimming removed 1 base at V and 14 bases at J, with 16 bases between. Germline CDR1 is SEHNR and CDR2 is FQNEAQ (reference sequence). This CDR3 has 13 amino acids. The CDR3 here is CASSLDERSPGYF. The CDR3 coding sequence is TGTGCCAGCAGCTTAGACGAGCGGAGCCCGGGGTATTTT.

The chain recombines TRBV20-1 with TRBJ2-3; no clear D. CDR1 DFQATT and CDR2 SNEGSKA come from the germline V gene (reference sequence). The V end was cut by 3 bases, the J end by 7 bases, with 5 bases between. The CDR3 has 10 residues. CDR3 bases: TGCAGTGCTAGTTTTTATACGCAGTATTTT. It specifies CSASFYTQYF.

This clonotype has ten or more counts. The rearrangement links TRBV4-3 to TRBJ2-1, with D hard to call. Trimming shortened V by 0 bases and J by 5 bases, and 5 bases separated the two germline ends. In germline, CDR1 is LGHNA, CDR2 YSLEER. The CDR3 is made up of 13 amino acids. The CDR3 here is CASSQESDNEQFF. The CDR3 coding sequence is TGCGCCAGCAGCCAAGAGTCGGACAATGAGCAGTTCTTC.

The J gene is TRBJ2-1, the V gene TRBV5-6, with D perhaps matching TRBD2 (5 bases). Germline loops: CDR1 SGHDT, CDR2 YYEEEE. The germline V and J ends were trimmed by 9 bases and 6 bases, with 16 bases remaining between them. This CDR3 comprises 13 residues. Here the CDR3 DNA reads TGTGCCATCAGACCCGGGATCCTCAATGAGCAGTTCTTC. This sequence encodes CAIRPGILNEQFF. The variable domain in full, with the rest retrieved from reference TRBV5-6 and TRBJ2-1, is DAGVTQSPTHLIKTRGQQVTLRCSPKSGHDTVSWYQQALGQGPQFIFQYYEEEERQRGNFPDRFSGHQFPNYSSELNVNALLLGDSALYLCAIRPGILNEQFFGPGTRLTVL.

This clonotype was counted a few times. The gene calls are TRBV5-1 and TRBJ2-3; the D gene could be TRBD1 or TRBD2 (6 bases each). Germline loops: CDR1 SGHRS, CDR2 YFSETQ. V lost 0 bases and J 6 bases, leaving 14 bases between the germline ends. CDR3 length: 15 residues. CDR3 in DNA: TGCGCCAGCAGCTTGGTTGTGGGGGGCATGGATACGCAGTATTTT. Its protein product is CASSLVVGGMDTQYF.

V is TRBV19 and J is TRBJ2-1; D gene unclear. Trimming took off 4 bases at V and 0 bases at J, with 13 bases between the two ends. This CDR3 has 16 residues. The germline CDR1 and CDR2 sequences are LNHDA and SQIVND (reference sequence). The CDR3 here is CASSTQTLSSYNEQFF. DNA for the CDR3: TGTGCCAGTAGTACCCAGACTCTGAGCTCCTACAATGAGCAGTTCTTC.

DNA of the CDR3: TGTGCCACTCGAGAGGGTTGGCGGACTGAAGCTTTCTTT. This sequence encodes CATREGWRTEAFF. The chain carries TRBV6-2 or TRBV6-3 and TRBJ1-1, with no clear D. The germline gives CDR1 MNHEY, CDR2 SVGEGT. This CDR3 comprises 13 residues. V shed 10 bases and J shed 5 bases, with 17 bases lying between them.

This clonotype has a handful of counts. The chain is built from TRBV20-1 and TRBJ2-4, with D possibly being TRBD1 (5 bases). Trimming took off 3 bases at V and 5 bases at J, with 8 bases between the two ends. Germline V gene sequence: CDR1 DFQATT, CDR2 SNEGSKA (reference sequence). This CDR3 is built from 12 residues. The CDR3 protein is CSASVRENIQYF. In DNA form, the CDR3 reads TGCAGTGCTAGCGTCAGGGAAAACATTCAGTACTTC.

This clonotype was seen ten or more times. This chain joins TRBV7-3 and TRBJ2-1; the D gene is possibly TRBD1 (5 bases). This CDR3 comprises 15 residues. Trimming pared 0 bases from V and 10 bases from J, leaving 16 bases between. Germline V gives CDR1 SGHTA, CDR2 FQGTGA. For the CDR3, the DNA is TGTGCCAGCAGCTTAACGGGGCAGGGCAAACTAGAGCAGTTCTTC. Its protein product is CASSLTGQGKLEQFF.

The genes are TRBV5-1 and TRBJ1-1; D remains ambiguous. V was trimmed by 3 bases and J by 1 base, leaving 10 bases between them. The CDR3 length is 14 residues. The germline CDR1 and CDR2 sequences are SGHRS and YFSETQ. In DNA, the CDR3 is TGCGCCAGCAGCTCGATTGACGCGAACACTGAAGCTTTCTTT. Its translation is CASSSIDANTEAFF.

At least ten counts were recorded for this clonotype. V and J are TRBV12-3 or TRBV12-4 and TRBJ2-1; D remains unclear. The CDR3 covers 14 residues. V was clipped by 5 bases and J by 10 bases, with 18 bases between them. The CDR3 sequence is CASSPSAARTEQFF. CDR3 nucleotides: TGTGCCAGCAGTCCCAGTGCAGCGAGGACCGAGCAGTTCTTC.

The J gene is TRBJ2-1, the V gene TRBV20-1; 8 bases match TRBD2. CDR1 is DFQATT and CDR2 is SNEGSKA in the germline V gene (reference sequence). This CDR3 contains 16 residues. V lost 4 bases and J lost 9; bases outside the gene matches: 17. CDR3 DNA sequence: TGCAGTGCTATCCCCCGGGGGCGGGAGGTGCCAGGTGAGCAGTTCTTC. The encoded protein is CSAIPRGREVPGEQFF.

This clonotype came up once. CDR3 DNA: TGTGCCAGCGGGCCGAGCGGGGTGGAGACCCAGTACTTC. Translating gives CASGPSGVETQYF. The chain recombines TRBV11-2 with TRBJ2-5, with TRBD2 identical over 7 bases. CDR1 is SGHAT and CDR2 is FQNNGV in the germline V gene. The CDR3 is 13 residues long. The V and J ends lost 8 bases and 5 bases, in that order; junction bases with no gene match: 8.

This clonotype showed up just a few times. The chain joins TRBV5-1 to TRBJ2-6; 7 nucleotides match TRBD1. The trim removed 4 bases at V and 0 bases at J, leaving 4 bases unmatched. Per the germline V gene, CDR1 is SGHRS and CDR2 is YFSETQ. CDR3 length: 16 residues. CDR3 residues: CASSDRVFSGANVLTF. The DNA of the CDR3 is TGCGCCAGCAGCGACAGGGTTTTCTCTGGGGCCAACGTCCTGACTTTC.

A few counts support this clonotype. The CDR3 DNA follows: TGCGCCAGCAGCCCGGGAGGGCGGAACCAAGAGACCCAGTACTTC. Amino acids: CASSPGGRNQETQYF. This chain joins TRBV5-1 and TRBJ2-5; 8 positions match TRBD2. Trimming at V came to 4 bases and at J to 0 bases, leaving 5 bases not matched to a gene. Germline V gene sequence: CDR1 SGHRS, CDR2 YFSETQ. The CDR3 spans 15 residues.

This clonotype was seen only a few times. The V gene is TRBV12-3 or TRBV12-4, the J gene TRBJ2-2; D is uncertain. This CDR3 region has 14 residues. Trimming left V 5 bases short and J 5 bases short, with 12 bases between. The CDR3 DNA is TGTGCCAGCAGTCACCCCACAATTACCGGGGAGCTGTTTTTT. Its translation: CASSHPTITGELFF.

The V and J genes are TRBV7-9 and TRBJ2-3; the D is unclear. Trimming pared 2 bases from V and 2 bases from J, leaving 17 bases between. CDR1 and CDR2 from the germline V gene are SEHNR and FQNEAQ (reference sequence). The CDR3 totals 17 residues. The CDR3 is CASSLYPTPKSTDTQYF. As DNA, the CDR3 is TGTGCCAGCAGCTTATATCCGACACCGAAATCCACAGATACGCAGTATTTT.

This clonotype was picked up many times. This chain uses TRBV12-3 or TRBV12-4 with TRBJ1-1; D unclear. The CDR3 has 14 amino acids. Trimming pared 2 bases from V and 1 base from J, leaving 8 bases between. The CDR3: CASSLFRRNTEAFF. CDR3 sequence (DNA): TGTGCCAGCAGTTTATTTCGTCGGAACACTGAAGCTTTCTTT.

The table lists this clonotype with a few counts. This sequence joins TRBV10-3 and TRBJ2-1; 9 bases match TRBD1. Germline V gene data show CDR1 as ENHRY and CDR2 as SYGVKD. The CDR3 runs to 13 residues. V was pared by 4 bases and J by 9 bases, with 4 bases of the junction left unmatched. CDR3 protein: CAISGTGEGEQFF. Written as DNA, the CDR3 is TGTGCCATCAGTGGGACAGGGGAAGGTGAGCAGTTCTTC.